This entry lists 9 T cell receptor beta chains sequenced from one sample in a study of radiotherapy plus CTLA-4 blockade in lung cancer. The assay was immunoSEQ multiplex PCR, and TCRdb's table has in-frame clones only and misses some. Of tens of thousands of clones listed, almost 80% are singletons. The specimen was peripheral blood, collected from a patient treated with radiotherapy plus ipilimumab. The receptors stem from a human donor with non-small cell lung cancer who had stable disease on radiotherapy plus ipilimumab.

This rearrangement joins TRBV7-7 to TRBJ2-1, with a weak D call TRBD2 (6 bases). Germline CDR1 SSHAT, CDR2 FNYEAQ (reference sequence). Between the trimmed V and J ends, which lost 5 bases and 3 bases, there was a span of 14 bases. The CDR3 extends over 15 amino acids. The CDR3 bases are TGTGCCAGCAGCCCCCGCGAGCGGGTCTACAATGAGCAGTTCTTC. Its translation: CASSPRERVYNEQFF.

The chain carries TRBV13 and TRBJ1-5; the D gene is possibly TRBD1 (6 bases). The ends were cut back, 0 bases at V and 4 bases at J, with 7 bases in the middle. Per the germline V gene, CDR1 is PRHDT and CDR2 is FYEKMQ (reference sequence). CDR3 size: 14 residues. CDR3 residues: CASSLGQGNQPQHF. The CDR3 nucleotides are TGTGCCAGCAGCTTAGGCCAGGGGAATCAGCCCCAGCATTTT.

In this sample, this clone turned up a few times. The chain combines TRBV6-1 with TRBJ2-7, with TRBD1 identical over 7 bases. V dropped 5 bases and J dropped 4; count of bases not matched to a gene: 8. Germline lookup yields CDR1 MNHNS and CDR2 SASEGT. The CDR3 loop spans 14 amino acids. CDR3 nucleotides: TGTGCCAGCAGTTATAAGGGGGCGAATTACGAGCAGTACGTC. This translates into CASSYKGANYEQYV.

The chain has TRBV9 and TRBJ1-2, with a possible D match to TRBD1 (6 bases). V lost 3 bases and J 6 bases, leaving 12 bases between the germline ends. This CDR3 is built from 13 residues. Germline V CDR1 and CDR2: SGDLS, YYNGEE. This CDR3 is CASSEQGLDGYTF. The CDR3, as DNA: TGTGCCAGCAGCGAACAGGGATTGGATGGCTACACCTTC.

The chain uses TRBV14 and TRBJ1-2; D possibly corresponds to TRBD1 (5 bases). The V end lost 4 bases, the J end lost 0 bases, and 12 bases lay between the germline ends. CDR3 length: 15 residues. Germline V gene data show CDR1 as SGHDN and CDR2 as FVKESK. The CDR3 coding sequence is TGTGCCAGCAGCCTGGGACTGTATACTAACTATGGCTACACCTTC. Its translation: CASSLGLYTNYGYTF.

V usage is TRBV28 and J usage is TRBJ1-1; no clear D. V was clipped by 7 bases and J by 2 bases, with 14 bases between them. Germline V gene sequence: CDR1 MDHEN, CDR2 SYDVKM. The CDR3 contains 14 residues. CDR3 coding DNA: TGTGCCAGCACCATAGGAGGCCACAACACTGAAGCTTTCTTT. Amino acid sequence: CASTIGGHNTEAFF.

A single count supports this clone. The chain combines TRBV11-3 with TRBJ1-6; D is possibly TRBD1 (5 bases). The V gene's germline CDR1 is SGHNT and CDR2 YENEEA. This CDR3 is 17 amino acids long. V lost 5 bases to trimming and J lost 7 bases, with 21 bases between them. CDR3 sequence (DNA): TGTGCCAGCAGCCCGAGGTGTCCGGGTAAGGGGAATTCACCCCTCCACTTT. Translation gives CASSPRCPGKGNSPLHF.

This clone has a single count. The chain is built from TRBV5-1 and TRBJ1-2; 8 bases align to TRBD1. Germline V gives CDR1 SGHRS, CDR2 YFSETQ. V gave up 0 bases and J gave up 7 bases; unmatched junction bases: 8. CDR3 length: 15 residues. CDR3 residues: CASSLEFQGAPGYTF. The CDR3 DNA follows: TGCGCCAGCAGCTTGGAGTTTCAGGGGGCCCCTGGCTACACCTTC.

In this sample, this clone turned up a few times. The chain has TRBV6-5 and TRBJ2-1, with TRBD2 identical over 13 bases. The CDR3 consists of 15 residues. The trim removed 6 bases at V and 8 bases at J, leaving 7 bases unmatched. Germline loops: CDR1 MNHEY, CDR2 SVGAGI. The CDR3 loop reads CASSRTSGGAHEQFF. In nucleotides, the CDR3 is TGTGCCAGCAGCCGAACTAGCGGGGGGGCCCATGAGCAGTTCTTC.